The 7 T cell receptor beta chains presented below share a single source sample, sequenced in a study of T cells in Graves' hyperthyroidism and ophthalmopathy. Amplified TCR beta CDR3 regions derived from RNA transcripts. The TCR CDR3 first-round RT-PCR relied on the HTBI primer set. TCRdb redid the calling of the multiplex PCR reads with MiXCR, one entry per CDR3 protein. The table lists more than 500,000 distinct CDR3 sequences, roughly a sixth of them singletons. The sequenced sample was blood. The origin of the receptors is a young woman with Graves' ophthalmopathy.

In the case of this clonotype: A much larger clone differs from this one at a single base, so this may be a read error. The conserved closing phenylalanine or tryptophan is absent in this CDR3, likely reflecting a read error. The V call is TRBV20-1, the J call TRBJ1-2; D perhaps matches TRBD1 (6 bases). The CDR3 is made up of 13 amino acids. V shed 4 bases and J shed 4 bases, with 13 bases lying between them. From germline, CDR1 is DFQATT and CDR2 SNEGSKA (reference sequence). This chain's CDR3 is CSAIGGASYGYTL. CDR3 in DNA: TGCAGTGCTATTGGGGGGGCCAGCTATGGCTACACCCTC.

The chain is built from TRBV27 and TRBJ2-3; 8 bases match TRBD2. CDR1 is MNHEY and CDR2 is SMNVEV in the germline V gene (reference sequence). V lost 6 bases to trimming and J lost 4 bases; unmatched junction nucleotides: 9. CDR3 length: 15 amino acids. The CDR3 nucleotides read TGTGCCAGCAGCCGTGGGACTAGGGGTGCAGATACGCAGTATTTT. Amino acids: CASSRGTRGADTQYF.

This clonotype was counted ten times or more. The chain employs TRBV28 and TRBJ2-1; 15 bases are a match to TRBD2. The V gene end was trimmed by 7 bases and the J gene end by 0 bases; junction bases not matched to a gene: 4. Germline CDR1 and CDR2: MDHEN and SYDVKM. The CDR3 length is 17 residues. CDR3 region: CASNGLAGGFSYNEQFF. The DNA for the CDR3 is TGTGCCAGCAACGGACTAGCGGGAGGGTTCTCCTACAATGAGCAGTTCTTC. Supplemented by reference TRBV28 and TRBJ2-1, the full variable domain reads DVKVTQSSRYLVKRTGEKVFLECVQDMDHENMFWYRQDPGLGLRLIYFSYDVKMKEKGDIPEGYSVSREKKERFSLILESASTNQTSMYLCASNGLAGGFSYNEQFFGPGTRLTVL.

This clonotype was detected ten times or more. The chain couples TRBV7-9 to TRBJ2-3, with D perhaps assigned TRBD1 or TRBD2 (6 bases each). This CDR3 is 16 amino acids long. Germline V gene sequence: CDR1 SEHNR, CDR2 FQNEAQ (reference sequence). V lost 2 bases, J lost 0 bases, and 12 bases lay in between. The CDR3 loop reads CASSLFGGYSTDTQYF. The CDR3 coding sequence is TGTGCCAGCAGCTTATTCGGGGGCTACAGCACAGATACGCAGTATTTT.

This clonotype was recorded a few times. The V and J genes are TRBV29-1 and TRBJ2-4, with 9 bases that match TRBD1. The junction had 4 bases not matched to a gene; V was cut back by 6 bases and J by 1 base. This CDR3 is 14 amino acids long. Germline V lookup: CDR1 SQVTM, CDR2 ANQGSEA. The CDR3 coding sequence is TGCAGCGTGATACAGGGGGCGGCCAAAAACATTCAGTACTTC. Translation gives CSVIQGAAKNIQYF.

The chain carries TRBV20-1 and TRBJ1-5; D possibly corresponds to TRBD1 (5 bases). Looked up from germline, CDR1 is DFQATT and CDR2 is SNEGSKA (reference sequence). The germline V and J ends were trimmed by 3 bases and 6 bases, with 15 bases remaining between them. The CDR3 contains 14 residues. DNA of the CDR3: TGCAGTGCTAGCATGCGGGGGGGTTTTCAGCCCCAGCATTTT. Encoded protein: CSASMRGGFQPQHF.

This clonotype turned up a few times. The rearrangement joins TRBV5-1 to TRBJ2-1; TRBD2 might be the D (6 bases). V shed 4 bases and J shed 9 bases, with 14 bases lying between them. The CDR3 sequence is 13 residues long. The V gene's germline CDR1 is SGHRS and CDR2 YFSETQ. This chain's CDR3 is CASSLGGPFEQFF. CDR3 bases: TGCGCCAGCAGCCTAGGAGGGCCGTTTGAGCAGTTCTTC.